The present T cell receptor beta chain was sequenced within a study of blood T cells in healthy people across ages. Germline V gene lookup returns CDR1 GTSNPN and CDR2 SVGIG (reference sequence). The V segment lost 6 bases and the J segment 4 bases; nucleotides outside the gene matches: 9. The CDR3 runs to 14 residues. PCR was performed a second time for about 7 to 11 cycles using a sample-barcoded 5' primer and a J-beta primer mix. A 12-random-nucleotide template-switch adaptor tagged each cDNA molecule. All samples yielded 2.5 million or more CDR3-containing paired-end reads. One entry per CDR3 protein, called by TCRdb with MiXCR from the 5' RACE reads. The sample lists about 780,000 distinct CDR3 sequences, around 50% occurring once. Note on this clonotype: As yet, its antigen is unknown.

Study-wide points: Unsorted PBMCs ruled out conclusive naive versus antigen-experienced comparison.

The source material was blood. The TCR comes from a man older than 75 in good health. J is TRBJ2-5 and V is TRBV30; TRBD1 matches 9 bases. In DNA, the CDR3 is TGTGCCTGCTCGGACAGGGGAAGGCTAGAGACCCAGTACTTC. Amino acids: CACSDRGRLETQYF.